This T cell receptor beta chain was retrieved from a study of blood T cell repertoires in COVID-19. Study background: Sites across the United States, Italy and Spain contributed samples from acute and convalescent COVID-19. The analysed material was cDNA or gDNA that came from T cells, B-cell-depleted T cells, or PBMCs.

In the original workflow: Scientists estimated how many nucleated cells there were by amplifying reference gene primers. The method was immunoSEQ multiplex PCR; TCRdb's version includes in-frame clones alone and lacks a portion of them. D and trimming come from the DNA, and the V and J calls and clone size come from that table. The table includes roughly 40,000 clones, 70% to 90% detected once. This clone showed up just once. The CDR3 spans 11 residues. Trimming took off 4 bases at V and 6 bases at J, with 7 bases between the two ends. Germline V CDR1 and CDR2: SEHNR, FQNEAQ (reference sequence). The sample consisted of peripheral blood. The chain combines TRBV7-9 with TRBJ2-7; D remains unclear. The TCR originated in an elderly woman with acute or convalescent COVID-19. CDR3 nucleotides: TGTGCCAGCAGCTACTTGTTCGAGCAGTACTTC. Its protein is CASSYLFEQYF. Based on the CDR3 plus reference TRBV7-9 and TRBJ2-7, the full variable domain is DTGVSQNPRHKITKRGQNVTFRCDPISEHNRLYWYRQTLGQGPEFLTYFQNEAQLEKSRLLSDRFSAERPKGSFSTLEIQRTEQGDSAMYLCASSYLFEQYFGPGTRLTVT.